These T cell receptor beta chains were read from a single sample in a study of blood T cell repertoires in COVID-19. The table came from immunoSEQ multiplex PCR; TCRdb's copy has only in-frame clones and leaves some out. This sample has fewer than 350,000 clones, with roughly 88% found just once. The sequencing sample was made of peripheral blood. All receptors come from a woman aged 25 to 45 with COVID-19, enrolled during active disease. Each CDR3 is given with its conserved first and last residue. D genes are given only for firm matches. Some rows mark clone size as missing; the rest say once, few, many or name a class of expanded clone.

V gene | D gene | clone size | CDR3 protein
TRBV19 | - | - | CASSGTQGSPLHF
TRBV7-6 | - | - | CASGRSMNTEAFF
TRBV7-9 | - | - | CAGRASDGSSYNEQFF
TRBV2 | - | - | CASSVERGGLEAFF
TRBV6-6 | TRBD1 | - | CASSRGQGRDGYTF
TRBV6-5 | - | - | CASSTGGNQPQHF
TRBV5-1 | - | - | CASSFGGRLNTEAFF
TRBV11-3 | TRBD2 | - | CASSRLAGGSTDTQYF
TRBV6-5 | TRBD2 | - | CASSRGETGANVLTF
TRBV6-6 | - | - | CASSQRGAFYTEAFF
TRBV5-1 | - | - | CASSLSGTPNEKLFF
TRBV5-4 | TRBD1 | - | CASSPDRASEAFF
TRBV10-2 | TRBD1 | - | CASSFFGGGGLEAFF
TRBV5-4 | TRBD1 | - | CASSKQGMYNEQFF
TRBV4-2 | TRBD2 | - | CASSQDASGVETQYF
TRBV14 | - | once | CASSQVMGVGYTF
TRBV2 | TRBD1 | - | CASRTGTGIRGYTF
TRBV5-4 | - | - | CASSLVGQGRTGELFF
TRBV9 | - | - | CASSVGQASGNTIYF
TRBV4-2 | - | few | CASSQELRANYGYTF
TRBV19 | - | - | CASSIHRSKQETQYF
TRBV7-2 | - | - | CASSHGFGSVYEQYF
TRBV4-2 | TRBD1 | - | CASSQPSTGRYTEAFF
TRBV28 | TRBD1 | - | CASSEDRVEAFF
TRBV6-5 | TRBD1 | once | CASGTGMNNQPQHF
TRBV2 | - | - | CASKGRVVNTEAFF
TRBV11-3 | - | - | CASSLASYEQYF
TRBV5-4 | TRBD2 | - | CASSFRLAGGPTSSYNEQFF
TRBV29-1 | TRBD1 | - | CSLQGRYNEQFF
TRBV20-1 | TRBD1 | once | CSASAGTGKYGYTF
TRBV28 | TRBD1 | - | CASSWDRGLPEAFF
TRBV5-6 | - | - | CASNRVGNTEAFF
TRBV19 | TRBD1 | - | CASSTGQVYQETQYF
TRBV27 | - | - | CASITLEGLWGGSPLHF
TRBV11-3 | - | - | CASSSRRGLNGELFF